Below are 3 T cell receptor beta chains sequenced from a single sample in a study of PD-L1 blockade in urothelial cancer. Libraries were prepared by immunoSEQ multiplex PCR; TCRdb keeps only in-frame clonotypes and omits some of them. The table shows 95,000 or so clones, with around 86% occurring only once. Sample time point: pretreatment peripheral blood. The starting material was PBMCs, obtained around atezolizumab (anti-PD-L1) treatment. These receptors were collected from a man aged 55 to 70 with urothelial cancer.

The V gene is TRBV28, the J gene TRBJ1-6; TRBD1 agrees at 7 bases. Trimming cost V 6 bases and J 9 bases; bases outside gene matches: 17. The CDR3 spans 17 residues. The germline V gene encodes CDR1 MDHEN and CDR2 SYDVKM. CDR3 residues: CASSPGGSSVFGSPLHF. The CDR3 nucleotides are TGTGCCAGCAGCCCAGGGGGGAGCTCAGTATTTGGTTCACCCCTCCACTTT.

This rearrangement joins TRBV2 to TRBJ2-5; a possible D gene is TRBD1 (5 bases). From germline, CDR1 is SNHLY and CDR2 FYNNEI. CDR3 length: 14 amino acids. V shed 9 bases and J shed 3 bases, with 17 bases lying between them. Here the CDR3 reads CASQDQGWKETQYF. The CDR3 nucleotides are TGTGCCAGTCAGGACCAGGGTTGGAAAGAGACCCAGTACTTC.

The gene calls are TRBV2 and TRBJ2-3; 7 nucleotides line up with TRBD1. The V segment lost 7 bases and the J segment 2 bases; nucleotides outside the gene matches: 9. The length of the CDR3 is 15 residues. Germline V CDR1 and CDR2: SNHLY, FYNNEI. The CDR3 here is CASTNRGNPTDTQYF. CDR3 bases: TGTGCCAGCACCAACAGGGGAAACCCCACAGATACGCAGTATTTT.